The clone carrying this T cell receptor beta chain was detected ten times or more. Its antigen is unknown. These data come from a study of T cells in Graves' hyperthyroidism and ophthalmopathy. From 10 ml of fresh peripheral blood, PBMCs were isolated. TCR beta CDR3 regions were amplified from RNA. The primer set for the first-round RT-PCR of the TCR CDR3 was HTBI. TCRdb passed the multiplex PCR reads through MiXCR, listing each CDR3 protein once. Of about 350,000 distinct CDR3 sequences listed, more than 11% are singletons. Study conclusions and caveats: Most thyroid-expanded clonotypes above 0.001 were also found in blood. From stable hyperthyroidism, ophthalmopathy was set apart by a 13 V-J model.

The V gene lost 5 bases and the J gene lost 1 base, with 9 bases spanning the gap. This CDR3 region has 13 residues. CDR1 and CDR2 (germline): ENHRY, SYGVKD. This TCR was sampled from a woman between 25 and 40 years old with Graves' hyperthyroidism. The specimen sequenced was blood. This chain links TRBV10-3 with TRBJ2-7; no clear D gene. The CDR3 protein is CAISSLGSYEQYF. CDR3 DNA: TGTGCCATCAGTTCTCTAGGATCCTACGAGCAGTACTTC.